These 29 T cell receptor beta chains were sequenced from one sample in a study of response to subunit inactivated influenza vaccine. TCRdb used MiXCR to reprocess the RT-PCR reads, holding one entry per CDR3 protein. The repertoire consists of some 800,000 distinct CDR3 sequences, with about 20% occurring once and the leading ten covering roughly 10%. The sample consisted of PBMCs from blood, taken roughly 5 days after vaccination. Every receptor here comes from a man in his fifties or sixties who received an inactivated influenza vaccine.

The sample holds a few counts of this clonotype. In nucleotides, the CDR3 is TGCGCCAGCAGCTTGGGAGTCCGTAGCACAGATACGCAGTATTTT. Amino acids: CASSLGVRSTDTQYF. This chain uses TRBV5-1 with TRBJ2-3; D uncertain. There are 15 residues in the CDR3. Germline CDR1 and CDR2: SGHRS and YFSETQ. The germline V and J ends were trimmed by 0 bases and 0 bases, with 8 bases remaining between them.

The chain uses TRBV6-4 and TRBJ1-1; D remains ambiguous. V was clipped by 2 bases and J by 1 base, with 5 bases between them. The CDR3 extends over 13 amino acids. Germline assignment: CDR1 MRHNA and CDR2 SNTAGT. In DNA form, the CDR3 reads TGTGCCAGCAGTGACCTGCCGAACACTGAAGCTTTCTTT. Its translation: CASSDLPNTEAFF.

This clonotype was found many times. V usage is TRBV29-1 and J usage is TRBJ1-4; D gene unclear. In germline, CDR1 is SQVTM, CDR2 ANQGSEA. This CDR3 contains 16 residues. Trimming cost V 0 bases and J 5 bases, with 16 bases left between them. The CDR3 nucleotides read TGCAGCGTTGAAGATGTTGGGAGCAGTGAGAATGAAAAACTGTTTTTT. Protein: CSVEDVGSSENEKLFF. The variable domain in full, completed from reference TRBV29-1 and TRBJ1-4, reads SAVISQKPSRDICQRGTSLTIQCQVDSQVTMMFWYRQQPGQSLTLIATANQGSEATYESGFVIDKFPISRPNLTFSTLTVSNMSPEDSSIYLCSVEDVGSSENEKLFFGSGTQLSVL.

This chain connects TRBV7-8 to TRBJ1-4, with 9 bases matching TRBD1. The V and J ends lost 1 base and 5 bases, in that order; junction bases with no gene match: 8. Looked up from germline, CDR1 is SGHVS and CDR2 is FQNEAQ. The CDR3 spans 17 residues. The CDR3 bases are TGTGCCAGCAGCTTAGTGTGGACAGGGGAGGCGAATGAAAAACTGTTTTTT. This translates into CASSLVWTGEANEKLFF.

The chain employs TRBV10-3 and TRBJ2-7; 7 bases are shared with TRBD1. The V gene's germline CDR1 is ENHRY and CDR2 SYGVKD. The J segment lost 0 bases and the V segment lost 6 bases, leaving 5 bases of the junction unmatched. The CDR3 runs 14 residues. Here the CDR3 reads CAISSGTASYEQYF. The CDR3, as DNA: TGTGCCATCAGCTCCGGGACAGCCTCCTACGAGCAGTACTTC.

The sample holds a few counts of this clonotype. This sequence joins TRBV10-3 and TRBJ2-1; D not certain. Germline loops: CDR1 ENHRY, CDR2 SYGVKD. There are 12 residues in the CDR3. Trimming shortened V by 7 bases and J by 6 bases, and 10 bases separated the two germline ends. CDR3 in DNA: TGTGCCATCATAGGGCAGTCCAATGAGCAGTTCTTC. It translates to CAIIGQSNEQFF.

In nucleotides, the CDR3 is TGTGCCAGCAGCTTTCTCGCTGGGGTTACCGAAGAGACCCAGTACTTC. Protein product: CASSFLAGVTEETQYF. The gene calls are TRBV7-2 and TRBJ2-5, with D unclear. Trimming cost V 3 bases and J 3 bases, with 17 bases left between them. The CDR3 spans 16 residues. Germline V lookup: CDR1 SGHTA, CDR2 FQGNSA.

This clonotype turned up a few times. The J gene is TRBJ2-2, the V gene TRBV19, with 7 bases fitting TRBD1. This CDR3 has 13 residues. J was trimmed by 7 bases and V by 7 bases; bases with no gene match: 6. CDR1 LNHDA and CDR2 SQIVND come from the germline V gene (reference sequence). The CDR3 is CASNKQGSGELFF. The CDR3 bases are TGTGCCAGTAATAAACAGGGGAGCGGGGAGCTGTTTTTT.

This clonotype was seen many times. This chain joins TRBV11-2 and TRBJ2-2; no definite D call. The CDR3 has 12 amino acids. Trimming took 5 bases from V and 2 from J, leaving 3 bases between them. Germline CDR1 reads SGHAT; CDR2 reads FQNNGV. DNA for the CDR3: TGTGCCAGCAGCATCAACACCGGGGAGCTGTTTTTT. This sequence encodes CASSINTGELFF.

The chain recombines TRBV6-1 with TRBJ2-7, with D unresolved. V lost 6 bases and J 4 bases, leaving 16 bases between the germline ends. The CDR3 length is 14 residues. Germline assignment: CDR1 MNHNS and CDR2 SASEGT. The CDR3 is CASRGRERSYEQYF. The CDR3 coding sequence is TGTGCCAGCAGGGGAAGGGAACGATCTTACGAGCAGTACTTC.

In nucleotides, the CDR3 is TGTGCCAGCATCCCGGGACACCAGTCCTACAATGAGCAGTTCTTC. This gives the protein CASIPGHQSYNEQFF. The V gene is TRBV2, the J gene TRBJ2-1; TRBD1 might be the D (6 bases). The germline gives CDR1 SNHLY, CDR2 FYNNEI. V lost 7 bases to trimming and J lost 1 base, with 14 bases between them. The CDR3 length is 15 residues.

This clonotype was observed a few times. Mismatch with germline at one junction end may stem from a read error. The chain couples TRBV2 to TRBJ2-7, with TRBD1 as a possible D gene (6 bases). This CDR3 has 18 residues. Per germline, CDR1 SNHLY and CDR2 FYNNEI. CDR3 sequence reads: CACSFAGSSRGRKYEQYF. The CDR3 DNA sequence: TGTGCCTGCAGTTTCGCCGGTAGCTCCAGGGGCCGAAAATACGAGCAGTACTTC. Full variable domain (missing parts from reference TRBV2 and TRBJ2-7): EPEVTQTPSHQVTQMGQEVILRCVPISNHLYFYWYRQILGQKVEFLVSFYNNEISEKSEIFDDQFSVERPDGSNFTLKIRSTKLEDSAMYFCACSFAGSSRGRKYEQYFGPGTRLTVT.

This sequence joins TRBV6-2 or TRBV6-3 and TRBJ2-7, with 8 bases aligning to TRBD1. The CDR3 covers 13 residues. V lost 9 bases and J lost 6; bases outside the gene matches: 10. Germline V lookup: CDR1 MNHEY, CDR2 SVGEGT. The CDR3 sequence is CASSRTGFREQYF. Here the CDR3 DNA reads TGTGCCAGTTCAAGGACAGGGTTCCGCGAGCAGTACTTC.

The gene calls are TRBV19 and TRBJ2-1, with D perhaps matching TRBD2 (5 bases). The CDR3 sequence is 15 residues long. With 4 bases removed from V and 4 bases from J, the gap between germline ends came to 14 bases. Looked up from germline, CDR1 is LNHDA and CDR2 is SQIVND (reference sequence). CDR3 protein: CASSTGLGDYNEQFF. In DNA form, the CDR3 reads TGTGCCAGTAGTACCGGACTTGGGGATTACAATGAGCAGTTCTTC.

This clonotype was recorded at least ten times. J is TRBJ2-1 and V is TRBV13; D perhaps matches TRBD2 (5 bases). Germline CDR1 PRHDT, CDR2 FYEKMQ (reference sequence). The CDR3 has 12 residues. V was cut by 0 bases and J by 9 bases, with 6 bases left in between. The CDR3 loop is CASSLGRGEQFF. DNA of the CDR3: TGTGCCAGCAGCTTAGGCCGGGGTGAGCAGTTCTTC.

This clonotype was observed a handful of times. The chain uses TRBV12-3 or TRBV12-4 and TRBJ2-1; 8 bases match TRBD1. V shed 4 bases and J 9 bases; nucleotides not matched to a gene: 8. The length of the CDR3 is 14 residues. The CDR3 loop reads CASSSEPDRGEQFF. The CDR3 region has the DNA TGTGCCAGCAGTTCCGAGCCCGACAGGGGTGAGCAGTTCTTC.

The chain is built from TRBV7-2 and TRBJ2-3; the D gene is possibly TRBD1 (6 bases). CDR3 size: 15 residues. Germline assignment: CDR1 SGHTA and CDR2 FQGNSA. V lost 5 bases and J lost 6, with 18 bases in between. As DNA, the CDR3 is TGTGCCAGCAGCCCAAAACAGGGTGGATGGGATACGCAGTATTTT. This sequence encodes CASSPKQGGWDTQYF.

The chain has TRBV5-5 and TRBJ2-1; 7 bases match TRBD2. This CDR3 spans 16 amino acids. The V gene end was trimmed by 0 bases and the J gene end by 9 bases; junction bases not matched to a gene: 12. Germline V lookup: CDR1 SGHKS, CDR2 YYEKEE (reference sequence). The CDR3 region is CASSLEWGRAYLEQFF. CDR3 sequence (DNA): TGTGCCAGCAGCTTGGAATGGGGGAGGGCTTATCTTGAGCAGTTCTTC.

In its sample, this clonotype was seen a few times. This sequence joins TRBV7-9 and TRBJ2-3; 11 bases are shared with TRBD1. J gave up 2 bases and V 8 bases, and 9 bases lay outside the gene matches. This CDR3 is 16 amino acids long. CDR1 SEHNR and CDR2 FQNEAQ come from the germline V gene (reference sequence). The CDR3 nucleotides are TGTGCCAGCGGACCAATAGGACAGGGGGCCACAGATACGCAGTATTTT. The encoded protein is CASGPIGQGATDTQYF.

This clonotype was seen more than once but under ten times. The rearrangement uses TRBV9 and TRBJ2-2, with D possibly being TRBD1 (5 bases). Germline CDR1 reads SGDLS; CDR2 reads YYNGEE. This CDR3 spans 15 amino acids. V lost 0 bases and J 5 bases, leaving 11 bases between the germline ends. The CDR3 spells CASSVAGKRTGELFF. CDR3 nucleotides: TGTGCCAGCAGCGTAGCAGGGAAAAGAACCGGGGAGCTGTTTTTT.

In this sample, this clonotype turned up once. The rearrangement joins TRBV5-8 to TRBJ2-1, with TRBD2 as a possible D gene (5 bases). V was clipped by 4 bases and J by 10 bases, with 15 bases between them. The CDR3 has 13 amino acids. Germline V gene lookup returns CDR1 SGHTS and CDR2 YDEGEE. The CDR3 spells CASSIRVPGEQFF. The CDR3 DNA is TGTGCCAGCAGCATCCGTGTTCCGGGGGAGCAGTTCTTC. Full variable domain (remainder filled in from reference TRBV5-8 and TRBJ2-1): EAGVTQSPTHLIKTRGQQATLRCSPISGHTSVYWYQQALGLGLQFLLWYDEGEERNRGNFPPRFSGRQFPNYSSELNVNALELEDSALYLCASSIRVPGEQFFGPGTRLTVL.

Here the CDR3 DNA reads TGTGCCAGCAGCCCGGCGCAGGGATCCAATGAGCAGTTCTTC. This translates into CASSPAQGSNEQFF. The chain recombines TRBV11-1 with TRBJ2-1; D is perhaps TRBD1 (5 bases). Per germline, CDR1 SGHAT and CDR2 FQDESV (reference sequence). V was clipped by 5 bases and J by 6 bases, with 14 bases between them. The CDR3 covers 14 residues. Using reference TRBV11-1 and TRBJ2-1 for the parts outside the CDR3, the full variable domain is EAEVAQSPRYKITEKSQAVAFWCDPISGHATLYWYRQILGQGPELLVQFQDESVVDDSQLPKDRFSAERLKGVDSTLKIQPAELGDSAMYLCASSPAQGSNEQFFGPGTRLTVL.

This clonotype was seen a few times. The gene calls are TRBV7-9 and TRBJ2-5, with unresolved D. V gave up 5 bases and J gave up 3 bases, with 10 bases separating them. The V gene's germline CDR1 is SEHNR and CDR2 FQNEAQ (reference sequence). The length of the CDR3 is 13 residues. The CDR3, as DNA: TGTGCCAGCAGCCGTCCTTCGAAAGAGACCCAGTACTTC. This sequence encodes CASSRPSKETQYF. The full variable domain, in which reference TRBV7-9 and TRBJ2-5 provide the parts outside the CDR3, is DTGVSQNPRHKITKRGQNVTFRCDPISEHNRLYWYRQTLGQGPEFLTYFQNEAQLEKSRLLSDRFSAERPKGSFSTLEIQRTEQGDSAMYLCASSRPSKETQYFGPGTRLLVL.

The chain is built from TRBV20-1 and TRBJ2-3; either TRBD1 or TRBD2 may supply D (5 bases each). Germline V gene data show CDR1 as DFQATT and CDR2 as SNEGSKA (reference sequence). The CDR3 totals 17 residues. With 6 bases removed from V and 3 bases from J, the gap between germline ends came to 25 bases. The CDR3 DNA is TGCAGTGCCAGTGGGGGTCTCGCCCCCGAGGGGACAGATACGCAGTATTTT. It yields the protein CSASGGLAPEGTDTQYF.

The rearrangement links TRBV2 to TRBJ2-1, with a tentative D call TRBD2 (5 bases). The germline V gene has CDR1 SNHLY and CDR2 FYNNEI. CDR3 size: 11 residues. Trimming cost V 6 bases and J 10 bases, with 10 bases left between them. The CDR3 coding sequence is TGTGCCAGCAGGGACCCGGGAGAGCAGTTCTTC. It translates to CASRDPGEQFF.

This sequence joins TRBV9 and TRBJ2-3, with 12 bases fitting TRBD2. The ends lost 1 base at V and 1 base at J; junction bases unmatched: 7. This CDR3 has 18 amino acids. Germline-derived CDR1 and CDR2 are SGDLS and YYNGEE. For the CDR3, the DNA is TGTGCCAGCAGCGTAACCCCTGGACTAGCGGGGCGCACAGATACGCAGTATTTT. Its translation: CASSVTPGLAGRTDTQYF.

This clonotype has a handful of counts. This CDR3 reads CSVKAGTGVRETQYF. The CDR3, as DNA: TGCAGCGTTAAAGCCGGGACAGGGGTGAGAGAGACCCAGTACTTC. The rearrangement joins TRBV29-1 to TRBJ2-5; TRBD1 matches at 10 bases. The CDR3 runs 15 residues. The trim removed 5 bases at V and 4 bases at J, leaving 10 bases unmatched. Germline lookup yields CDR1 SQVTM and CDR2 ANQGSEA.

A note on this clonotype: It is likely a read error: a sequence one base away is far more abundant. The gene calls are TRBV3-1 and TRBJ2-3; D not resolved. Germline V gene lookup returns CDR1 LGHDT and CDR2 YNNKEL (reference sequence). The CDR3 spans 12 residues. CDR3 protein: CASSLSTATQYF. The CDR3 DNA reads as TGTGCCAGCAGCCTCAGCACAGCTACGCAGTATTTT.

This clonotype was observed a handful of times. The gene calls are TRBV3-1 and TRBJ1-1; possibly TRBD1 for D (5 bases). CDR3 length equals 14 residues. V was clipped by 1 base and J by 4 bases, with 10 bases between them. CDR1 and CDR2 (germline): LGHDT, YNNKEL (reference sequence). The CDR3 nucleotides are TGTGCCAGCAGCCAAGCAGGGTCAACCACTGAAGCTTTCTTT. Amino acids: CASSQAGSTTEAFF.